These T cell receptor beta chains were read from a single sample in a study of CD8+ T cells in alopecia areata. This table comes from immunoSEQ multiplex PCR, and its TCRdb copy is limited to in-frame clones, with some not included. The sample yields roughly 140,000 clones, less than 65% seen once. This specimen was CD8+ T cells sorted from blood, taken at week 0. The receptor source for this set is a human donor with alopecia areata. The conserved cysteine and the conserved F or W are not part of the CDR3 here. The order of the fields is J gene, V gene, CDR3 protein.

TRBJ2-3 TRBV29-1 SVEEVGGGTDTQY
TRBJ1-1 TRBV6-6 ASSPYITEAF
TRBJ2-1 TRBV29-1 SVHSNYEQF
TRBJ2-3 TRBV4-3 ASSQDLAGTDTQY
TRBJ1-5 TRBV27 ASSSGLNSNQPQH
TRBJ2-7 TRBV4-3 ASSQRQGLIGDEQY
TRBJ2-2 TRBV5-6 ASSPWTAGVFTGELF
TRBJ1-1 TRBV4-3 ASSQDVGHTEAF
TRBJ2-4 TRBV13 ASSLGDIQY
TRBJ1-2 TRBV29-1 SVPGQNYGYT
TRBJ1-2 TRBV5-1 ASSLEGVTGSHYGYT
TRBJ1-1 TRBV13 ASSFSGSIRGTEAF
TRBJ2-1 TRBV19 ASRIGTGAYNEQF
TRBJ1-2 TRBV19 ASNRNGYT
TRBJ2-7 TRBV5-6 ASSRGQGAYEQY
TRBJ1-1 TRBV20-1 SALQGAEAF
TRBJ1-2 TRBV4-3 ASSQRGDPHTI
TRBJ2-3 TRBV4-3 ASSQAGFKARSTDTQY
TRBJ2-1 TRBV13 ASSLNRQYNEQF
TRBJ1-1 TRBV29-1 SVELAGEAF
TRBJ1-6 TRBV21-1 ASIGTGSGSPLH
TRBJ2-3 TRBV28 ASSAGPTDTQY
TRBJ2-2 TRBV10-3 AITIENTGELF
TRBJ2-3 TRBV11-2 ASSSPIADTQY
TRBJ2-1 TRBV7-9 ASSLVGGPTRSNEQF
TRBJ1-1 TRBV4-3 ASSGSDEAF
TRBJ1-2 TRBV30 AWSYSWGQGLRGGYT
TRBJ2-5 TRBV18 ASSPPGEETQY
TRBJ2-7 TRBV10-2 ASRTASASYEQY
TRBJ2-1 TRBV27 ASSRGNEQF
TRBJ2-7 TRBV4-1 ASSQARQSSYEQY
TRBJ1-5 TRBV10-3 AISERNQGIHQPQH
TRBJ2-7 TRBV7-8 ASSSTPYEQY
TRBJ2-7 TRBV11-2 ASSAGQSYEQY
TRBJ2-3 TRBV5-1 ASSEGLYTDTQY
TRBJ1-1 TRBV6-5 ASRPGANIEAF
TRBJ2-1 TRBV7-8 ATTVGLYNEQF
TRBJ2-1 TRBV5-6 ASSLDVTEYNEQF
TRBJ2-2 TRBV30 AWSDLGAWGTGELF
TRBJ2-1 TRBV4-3 ASSQDSSAAYEQF
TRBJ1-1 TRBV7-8 ASSPQGSTEAF
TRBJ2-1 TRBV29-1 SPRGLASKTTYNEQF
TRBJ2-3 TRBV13 ASSSGDLDLTDTQY
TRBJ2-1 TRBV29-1 SVDSGNEQF
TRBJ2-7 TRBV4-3 ASSQDRDRAYEQY
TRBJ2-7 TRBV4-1 ASSQEYGQPTYEQY
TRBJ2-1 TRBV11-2 ASSLDHQGARNEQF
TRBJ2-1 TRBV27 ASSLSTSGVNEQF
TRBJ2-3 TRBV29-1 SVDTLVASGGDTQY